This paragraph covers one T cell receptor (beta chain) sequence. The antigen remains undetermined. These data come from a study of T cell responses to AZD1222 COVID-19 vaccine. Regarding the study as a whole: Baseline seropositivity characterized only six AZD1222 recipients. Spike-specific TCR breadth and depth rose after two AZD1222 doses.

The repertoire was sequenced with immunoSEQ multiplex PCR; TCRdb's copy has only in-frame clones and lacks some. Among some 80,000 clones listed, 75% to 95% were seen once. V lost 10 bases and J lost 4, with 8 bases in between. CDR3 length: 11 residues. The TCR sequence derives from an adult who received the AZD1222 COVID-19 vaccine. Sequences were derived from peripheral blood, sampled 28 days after the second AZD1222 dose. This chain links TRBV12-3 or TRBV12-4 with TRBJ1-3; the D gene is possibly TRBD1 (5 bases). CDR3 residues: CAIKGGNTIYF. The CDR3 region has the DNA TGTGCCATCAAGGGGGGAAACACCATATATTTT.